This T cell receptor beta chain was sequenced during a study of cytomegalovirus exposure and HLA in healthy donors. The germline V gene encodes CDR1 ENHRY and CDR2 SYGVKD. The CDR3 contains 13 residues. Trimming stripped 6 bases from V and 4 bases from J, with 10 bases between. Whole-study findings and limits: At a 0.05 false discovery rate, a later analysis found roughly 17,000 TCR beta sequences to be associated with HLA alleles. It was shown in a later analysis that HLA-associated TCR beta chains were more clonally expanded than other, equally common chains.

Likely unrecorded immune exposures existed in these nominally healthy donors. As concerns this clone: Its antigen is currently unknown.

PCR employed 60 Vbeta and 13 Jbeta primers. Source study methods: An analysis performed later counted 75 million to 80 million unique TCR beta chains (roughly 11 million of them shared). TCRdb's table, derived via immunoSEQ multiplex PCR, lists solely in-frame clones and lacks some. V and J calls and clone size are as listed in that table; D and trimming were resolved from the DNA. The sample has a few hundred thousand clones, 70% to 80% seen once. This chain connects TRBV10-3 to TRBJ1-5; D remains unclear. Sequencing was carried out using PBMCs. This TCR came from a man in his forties or fifties in good health and CMV-seronegative. For the CDR3, the DNA is TGTGCCATCAGCGTTGTAGAGAATCAGCCCCAGCATTTT. Residues: CAISVVENQPQHF.